This T cell receptor beta chain originates from a study of blood T cell repertoires in COVID-19. Turning to the study itself: Samples of COVID-19 (acute and convalescent) were obtained from the United States, Italy and Spain. Nucleic acid was either cDNA or gDNA, and it came from T cells, B-cell-depleted T cells, or PBMCs.

In the authors' workflow: Amplification with reference gene primers provided the estimates of nucleated cell counts. TCRdb's copy holds only in-frame clones and misses some; the assay was immunoSEQ multiplex PCR. For V, J and clone size, that table is used; D and trimming come from the DNA. The repertoire holds about 160,000 clones, with roughly 83% as singletons. V dropped 8 bases and J dropped 4; count of bases not matched to a gene: 10. CDR1 and CDR2 (germline): SNHLY, FYNNEI. This CDR3 region has 14 residues. The receptor comes from a woman of 80 years or more with active or convalescent COVID-19. The J gene is TRBJ1-1, the V gene TRBV2; 7 bases match TRBD1. Sequences were obtained from peripheral blood. The CDR3 here is CASETGTVVTEAFF. The DNA for the CDR3 is TGTGCCAGCGAGACCGGGACAGTTGTCACTGAAGCTTTCTTT.